The present T cell receptor beta chain was sequenced within a study of shared clonotypes between healthy human individuals. CD45RO-negative, CCR7-positively selected cells formed the naive CD8 fraction, excluding terminally differentiated effector memory CD45RA+ cells. This CDR3 is built from 13 residues. Germline V gene lookup returns CDR1 SGHNT and CDR2 YYREEE (reference sequence). The V and J ends lost 4 bases and 5 bases, in that order; junction bases with no gene match: 6. Data came from immunoSEQ multiplex PCR; TCRdb stores just in-frame clones and leaves some out. The sample contains about 600,000 clones, 95% to 98% of which appear only once.

Sequencing was done on a sample of naive CD8+ T cells sorted from blood. The TCR sequence derives from a man younger than 40 in good health. The genes are TRBV5-4 and TRBJ2-7, with 7 bases aligning to TRBD2. CDR3 residues: CASSTGLVDEQYF. CDR3 DNA sequence: TGTGCCAGCAGCACAGGACTAGTAGACGAGCAGTACTTC.